Following are 19 T cell receptor beta chains from one sample sequenced in a study of T cells in Graves' hyperthyroidism and ophthalmopathy. TCR beta CDR3 regions were amplified from RNA transcripts. Initially, a first-round RT-PCR of the TCR CDR3 employed the HTBI primer set. TCRdb processed the multiplex PCR reads anew with MiXCR; each CDR3 protein has one entry. The profile shows some 770,000 distinct CDR3 sequences, around 17% of them singletons. Sequenced input: blood. The receptors derive from a man between 18 and 35 years old with Graves' hyperthyroidism.

This clonotype was picked up many times. The chain joins TRBV20-1 to TRBJ1-1; a weak D match, TRBD1 (6 bases). Germline loops: CDR1 DFQATT, CDR2 SNEGSKA (reference sequence). The CDR3 sequence is 13 residues long. The V end was cut by 4 bases, the J end by 2 bases, with 11 bases between. CDR3 amino acids: CSATRTVNTEAFF. CDR3 in DNA: TGCAGTGCTACCAGGACAGTAAACACTGAAGCTTTCTTT.

This clonotype was found many times. The V and J genes are TRBV27 and TRBJ1-1, with unresolved D. V dropped 6 bases and J dropped 0 bases, with 14 bases sitting between them. The CDR3 length is 15 residues. Germline CDR1 MNHEY, CDR2 SMNVEV (reference sequence). The CDR3 DNA follows: TGTGCCAGCAGCCAGGACGGCCGGGTGAACACTGAAGCTTTCTTT. It encodes CASSQDGRVNTEAFF.

This clonotype was detected only a few times. The J gene is TRBJ2-7, the V gene TRBV7-3, with 8 nucleotides matching TRBD2. CDR3 length: 15 amino acids. The germline V gene encodes CDR1 SGHTA and CDR2 FQGTGA. Trimming removed 1 base from V and 2 bases from J; junction bases left unmatched: 4. CDR3 nucleotide sequence: TGTGCCAGCAGCTTAAATAGCGGGGCCCCCTACGAGCAGTACTTC. It translates to CASSLNSGAPYEQYF. The full variable domain, its missing parts supplied by reference TRBV7-3 and TRBJ2-7, is GAGVSQTPSNKVTEKGKYVELRCDPISGHTALYWYRQSLGQGPEFLIYFQGTGAADDSGLPNDRFFAVRPEGSVSTLKIQRTERGDSAVYLCASSLNSGAPYEQYFGPGTRLTVT.

The chain's CDR3 is CSVWSHNEQFF. The CDR3 DNA is TGCAGCGTTTGGTCACACAATGAGCAGTTCTTC. V usage is TRBV29-1 and J usage is TRBJ2-1; D remains unclear. Germline assignment: CDR1 SQVTM and CDR2 ANQGSEA. The CDR3 runs 11 residues. V was trimmed by 5 bases and J by 5 bases, leaving 7 bases between them.

The chain combines TRBV9 with TRBJ2-5, with 9 bases aligning to TRBD2. In germline, CDR1 is SGDLS, CDR2 YYNGEE. J gave up 5 bases and V 3 bases, and 8 bases lay outside the gene matches. This CDR3 is 15 amino acids long. The CDR3 bases are TGTGCCAGCAGCGGATCCGGGACTAGCTGGGAGACCCAGTACTTC. It specifies CASSGSGTSWETQYF.

The V and J genes are TRBV12-3 or TRBV12-4 and TRBJ2-2; 8 bases are shared with TRBD1. V dropped 10 bases and J dropped 4; count of bases not matched to a gene: 5. The CDR3 contains 13 residues. The CDR3 DNA sequence: TGTGCCACCTTGGGACAGGCCACCGGGGAGCTGTTTTTT. Translating it yields CATLGQATGELFF.

The chain combines TRBV6-2 or TRBV6-3 with TRBJ1-5, with D unclear. The CDR3 is 15 residues long. The germline CDR1 and CDR2 sequences are MNHEY and SVGEGT. V shed 0 bases and J shed 5 bases, with 11 bases lying between them. The CDR3 is CASSYSIEGDQPQHF. CDR3 nucleotide sequence: TGTGCCAGCAGTTACTCGATCGAGGGCGATCAGCCCCAGCATTTT.

This clonotype was seen a single time. CDR3: CASRRAGDPANYGYTF. The CDR3 nucleotides are TGTGCCAGCAGACGCGCAGGGGACCCAGCTAACTATGGCTACACCTTC. The V and J genes are TRBV6-1 and TRBJ1-2; D perhaps matches TRBD1 (6 bases). V was trimmed by 6 bases and J by 0 bases, leaving 17 bases between them. CDR3 length: 16 residues. In germline, CDR1 is MNHNS, CDR2 SASEGT.

The chain is built from TRBV13 and TRBJ1-1, with TRBD1 as a possible D gene (5 bases). Germline V gives CDR1 PRHDT, CDR2 FYEKMQ (reference sequence). The CDR3 is made up of 15 amino acids. The V end lost 5 bases, the J end lost 3 bases, and 16 bases lay between the germline ends. The CDR3 loop is CASSHSQGWDTEAFF. The DNA for the CDR3 is TGTGCCAGCAGCCACTCCCAGGGTTGGGACACTGAAGCTTTCTTT.

This clonotype was found many times. This chain links TRBV6-6 with TRBJ2-7; TRBD1 matches 7 bases. Germline CDR1 reads MNHNY; CDR2 reads SVGAGI (reference sequence). Trimming took 2 bases from V and 3 from J; bases not matched to a gene: 7. This CDR3 has 15 residues. CDR3 amino acids: CASSYGQGDIYEQYF. The CDR3 DNA reads as TGTGCCAGCAGTTACGGGCAGGGGGATATCTACGAGCAGTACTTC.

This clonotype has ten or more counts. The V call is TRBV7-9, the J call TRBJ2-3; 9 nucleotides match TRBD1. Looked up from germline, CDR1 is SEHNR and CDR2 is FQNEAQ (reference sequence). The CDR3 is made up of 14 amino acids. Unmatched junction bases numbered 2, after V lost 3 bases and J lost 4 bases. CDR3 coding DNA: TGTGCCAGCAGCTTCACAGGGGGCTCAGATACGCAGTATTTT. This codes for CASSFTGGSDTQYF.

The chain couples TRBV7-8 to TRBJ2-1; the match to TRBD2 covers 13 bases. CDR1 SGHVS and CDR2 FQNEAQ come from the germline V gene. Unmatched junction bases numbered 3, after V lost 5 bases and J lost 5 bases. This CDR3 is built from 15 residues. CDR3 DNA sequence: TGTGCCAGCAGCCGGACTAGCGGGAGTCACAATGAGCAGTTCTTC. Translated: CASSRTSGSHNEQFF. Supplemented by reference TRBV7-8 and TRBJ2-1, the full variable domain reads GAGVSQSPRYKVAKRGQDVALRCDPISGHVSLFWYQQALGQGPEFLTYFQNEAQLDKSGLPSDRFFAERPEGSVSTLKIQRTQQEDSAVYLCASSRTSGSHNEQFFGPGTRLTVL.

V is TRBV5-1 and J is TRBJ1-5, with TRBD1 matching over 10 bases. Germline-derived CDR1 and CDR2 are SGHRS and YFSETQ. V was pared by 5 bases and J by 4 bases, with 12 bases of the junction left unmatched. The CDR3 has 17 amino acids. CDR3 sequence: CASSPGTGAGRNQPQHF. The CDR3 DNA is TGCGCCAGCAGTCCCGGGACAGGGGCTGGGCGGAATCAGCCCCAGCATTTT.

Only a few counts were recorded for this clonotype. The genes are TRBV29-1 and TRBJ1-2; 8 nucleotides match TRBD1. Germline assignment: CDR1 SQVTM and CDR2 ANQGSEA. CDR3 length: 15 residues. V shed 0 bases and J 8 bases; nucleotides not matched to a gene: 11. CDR3 sequence: CSVEDQGRGRRGYTF. The CDR3 DNA is TGCAGCGTTGAAGATCAAGGCAGGGGGCGCAGGGGCTACACCTTC. Full variable domain (outside the CDR3, taken from reference TRBV29-1 and TRBJ1-2): SAVISQKPSRDICQRGTSLTIQCQVDSQVTMMFWYRQQPGQSLTLIATANQGSEATYESGFVIDKFPISRPNLTFSTLTVSNMSPEDSSIYLCSVEDQGRGRRGYTFGSGTRLTVV.

This clonotype was seen repeatedly, ten times or more. This chain uses TRBV11-3 with TRBJ2-1; 8 bases are a match to TRBD1. V dropped 0 bases and J dropped 4; count of bases not matched to a gene: 5. This CDR3 has 16 residues. Per germline, CDR1 SGHNT and CDR2 YENEEA. The CDR3 loop is CASSLDSGQVYNEQFF. DNA of the CDR3: TGTGCCAGCAGCTTAGATTCGGGACAGGTGTACAATGAGCAGTTCTTC.

This clonotype was recorded many times. The CDR3 sequence: CASTETRPYEQYF. The CDR3 DNA sequence: TGTGCCAGCACCGAGACGAGACCTTACGAGCAGTACTTC. This sequence joins TRBV28 and TRBJ2-7; no clear D gene. Trimming left V 7 bases short and J 4 bases short, with 14 bases between. CDR1 is MDHEN, CDR2 SYDVKM, per germline. This CDR3 has 13 amino acids.

On this clonotype itself: This may come from a read error, since a much larger clone is one base off. This sequence joins TRBV11-2 and TRBJ2-5; tentative D call: TRBD2 (5 bases). This CDR3 contains 15 residues. Germline-derived CDR1 and CDR2 are SGHAT and FQNNGV. The CDR3 DNA follows: TGTGTCAGCAGCCCCAGCCCGGGTGCGGGAGAGACCCAGTACTTC. Its protein product is CVSSPSPGAGETQYF.

Only a few counts were recorded for this clonotype. V is TRBV20-1 and J is TRBJ1-3; D gene uncertain. The V end was cut by 0 bases, the J end by 0 bases, with 6 bases between. Germline V gene sequence: CDR1 DFQATT, CDR2 SNEGSKA (reference sequence). The CDR3 sequence is 14 residues long. The CDR3 nucleotides read TGCAGTGCTAGAGAGCCCAGCTCTGGAAACACCATATATTTT. It specifies CSAREPSSGNTIYF.

This chain joins TRBV3-1 and TRBJ2-7, with 7 bases aligning to TRBD1. The CDR3 totals 14 residues. CDR1 and CDR2 (germline): LGHDT, YNNKEL (reference sequence). J gave up 3 bases and V 6 bases, and 8 bases lay outside the gene matches. As DNA, the CDR3 is TGTGCCAGCAGGAAGGGCTCAGGGGGCTACGAGCAGTACTTC. Protein: CASRKGSGGYEQYF.